These T cell receptor beta chains were read from a single sample in a study of technical replicates of blood from a handful of donors. This table comes from immunoSEQ multiplex PCR, and its TCRdb copy is limited to in-frame clones, with some not included. The sample includes about 15,000 clones, 85% to 90% of them seen just once. Sequenced: PBMCs. Source of these receptors: a human donor in good health. CDR3s include the opening cysteine and the closing phenylalanine or tryptophan. The order of the fields is V gene, J gene, clone size, D gene, CDR3 DNA, CDR3 protein. The D gene is left open where the match is weak. For some rows the clone size is stated as once, few or many, or as a class when expanded; others skip it.

V: TRBV27
J: TRBJ1-1
size: -
D: TRBD1
DNA: TGTGCCAGCAGTGCAGAGGGACAGGGGTGGTCTGAAGCTTTCTTT
CDR3: CASSAEGQGWSEAFF

V: TRBV11-2
J: TRBJ2-3
size: once
D: TRBD2
DNA: TGTGCCAGCAGCCCACTAGCGGGAACTAGCACAGATACGCAGTATTTT
CDR3: CASSPLAGTSTDTQYF

V: TRBV30
J: TRBJ2-7
size: -
D: -
DNA: TGTGCCTGGAGTGGTTACATGGGGCCGAGTCAGGAGCAGTACTTC
CDR3: CAWSGYMGPSQEQYF

V: TRBV7-9
J: TRBJ2-2
size: -
D: TRBD1
DNA: TGTGCCAGCATCAAACAGGGGGCAGGTCACGGGGAGCTGTTTTTT
CDR3: CASIKQGAGHGELFF

V: TRBV5-1
J: TRBJ2-5
size: -
D: TRBD2
DNA: TGCGCCAGCACCGTCCTAGCGGGGCAAGAGACCCAGTACTTC
CDR3: CASTVLAGQETQYF

V: TRBV21-1
J: TRBJ1-2
size: -
D: -
DNA: TGTGCCAGCAGCAAAGACAGGGGGCATGGCTACACCTTC
CDR3: CASSKDRGHGYTF

V: TRBV11-2
J: TRBJ1-3
size: -
D: TRBD1
DNA: TGTGCCAGCAGCGCAAATTCCGGGACAGGGGTTCAGGACGATTTT
CDR3: CASSANSGTGVQDDF

V: TRBV27
J: TRBJ2-2
size: -
D: -
DNA: TGTGCCAGCAGTTTAGGTGCAGGGGGAGGTGTCGGGGAGCTGTTTTTT
CDR3: CASSLGAGGGVGELFF

V: TRBV19
J: TRBJ2-1
size: -
D: -
DNA: TGTGCCAGTAGTATAGTTGAGGGAATCCATGAGCAGTTCTTC
CDR3: CASSIVEGIHEQFF

V: TRBV7-2
J: TRBJ2-7
size: -
D: -
DNA: TGTGCCAGCAGCTTACGGGGGAGGCGGGACGAGCAGTACTTC
CDR3: CASSLRGRRDEQYF

V: TRBV19
J: TRBJ1-2
size: few
D: -
DNA: TGTGCCAGTAGTTGGACAGCTTCTGCGTATGGCTACACCTTC
CDR3: CASSWTASAYGYTF

V: TRBV5-1
J: TRBJ2-5
size: -
D: -
DNA: TGCGCCAGCAGCCCCCCGGTGGTCCAAGAGACCCAGTACTTC
CDR3: CASSPPVVQETQYF

V: TRBV28
J: TRBJ1-2
size: few
D: -
DNA: TGTGCCAGCAGTGTTTCCAATTGGGGGCAGGGTGGCTACACCTTC
CDR3: CASSVSNWGQGGYTF

V: TRBV11-2
J: TRBJ2-1
size: -
D: -
DNA: TGTGCCAGCAGCTTAGGTGGGAGTGCAGACGGTGAGCAGTTCTTC
CDR3: CASSLGGSADGEQFF

V: TRBV14
J: TRBJ2-1
size: once
D: TRBD2
DNA: TGTGCCAGCAGCCAAGGTAATCTCCTAGCGGGCCTTGGGAATGAGCAGTTCTTC
CDR3: CASSQGNLLAGLGNEQFF

V: TRBV5-4
J: TRBJ1-2
size: -
D: -
DNA: TGTGCCAGCAGTAACAGGTCGGCACGCCGGGATGGCTACACCTTC
CDR3: CASSNRSARRDGYTF

V: TRBV9
J: TRBJ2-3
size: -
D: -
DNA: TGTGCCAGCGGGAACTCGCCGGGGGAAGATACGCAGTATTTT
CDR3: CASGNSPGEDTQYF

V: TRBV6-1
J: TRBJ2-3
size: -
D: -
DNA: TGTGCCAGCAAGGGGACACAAGTTGGCACAGATACGCAGTATTTT
CDR3: CASKGTQVGTDTQYF

V: TRBV30
J: TRBJ2-1
size: -
D: -
DNA: TGTGCCTGGAGTGTGGGTCCGAGGAGTGAGCAGTTCTTC
CDR3: CAWSVGPRSEQFF

V: TRBV30
J: TRBJ2-7
size: -
D: -
DNA: TGTGCCTCCCAAGGACAGCGAGGCTACGAGCAGTACTTC
CDR3: CASQGQRGYEQYF

V: TRBV6-1
J: TRBJ2-1
size: -
D: TRBD1
DNA: TGTGCCAGCAGTGCCCTGGGACAGGGACCCTACAATGAGCAGTTCTTC
CDR3: CASSALGQGPYNEQFF

V: TRBV10-3
J: TRBJ2-2
size: once
D: TRBD1
DNA: TGTGCCATCACCAAAGGACAGGGGGGCACCGGGGAGCTGTTTTTT
CDR3: CAITKGQGGTGELFF

V: TRBV7-6
J: TRBJ2-3
size: -
D: -
DNA: TGTGCCAGCAGCTTATACCCAAGTGGGAAGGGGACAGATACGCAGTATTTT
CDR3: CASSLYPSGKGTDTQYF

V: TRBV28
J: TRBJ1-1
size: -
D: -
DNA: TGTGCCAGCAGTCTCTATGGGGCCTCTAACACTGAAGCTTTCTTT
CDR3: CASSLYGASNTEAFF

V: TRBV5-4
J: TRBJ2-3
size: -
D: TRBD2
DNA: TGTGCCAGCAGCTCCCCTGGTCGCGCGGGAGACGTGTGGAGCACAGATACGCAGTATTTT
CDR3: CASSSPGRAGDVWSTDTQYF

V: TRBV5-1
J: TRBJ2-2
size: -
D: -
DNA: TGCGCCAGCTATGATGCGGGATTAACCGGGGAGCTGTTTTTT
CDR3: CASYDAGLTGELFF

V: TRBV28
J: TRBJ2-1
size: -
D: TRBD2
DNA: TGTGCCAGCGGGGTGACTAGCGGGAGGGCCGAAGGTGAGCAGTTCTTC
CDR3: CASGVTSGRAEGEQFF

V: TRBV15
J: TRBJ2-7
size: -
D: -
DNA: TGTGCCACCAGCAGAGGGGCGGGGACTTCGGGGTCCTACGAGCAGTACTTC
CDR3: CATSRGAGTSGSYEQYF

V: TRBV11-1
J: TRBJ1-1
size: once
D: TRBD1
DNA: TGTGCCAGCAGCCGGACAGGGACTGTCGCGATGAACACTGAAGCTTTCTTT
CDR3: CASSRTGTVAMNTEAFF

V: TRBV11-3
J: TRBJ2-6
size: -
D: -
DNA: TGTGCCAGCAGCCCGGGGGATGCTGGGGCCAACGTCCTGACTTTC
CDR3: CASSPGDAGANVLTF

V: TRBV11-2
J: TRBJ2-1
size: -
D: TRBD2
DNA: TGTGCCAGCAGCTCCGGGGGACTAGCGGGAGTAATTGAGCAGTTCTTC
CDR3: CASSSGGLAGVIEQFF

V: TRBV19
J: TRBJ2-4
size: -
D: TRBD2
DNA: TGTGCCAGTACCCCGACTAGCGGGAGGGGGTACATTCAGTACTTC
CDR3: CASTPTSGRGYIQYF

V: TRBV5-1
J: TRBJ2-1
size: -
D: TRBD1
DNA: TGCGCCAGCAGCACTACACAGGGGAATGAGCAGTTCTTC
CDR3: CASSTTQGNEQFF

V: TRBV6-5
J: TRBJ1-1
size: few
D: -
DNA: TGTGCCAGCAGTTACGGGCAGGGGATTGGCACTGAAGCTTTCTTT
CDR3: CASSYGQGIGTEAFF

V: TRBV11-3
J: TRBJ2-1
size: -
D: TRBD2
DNA: TGTGCCAGCAGCTTAGGGACTAGCAATGAGCAGTTCTTC
CDR3: CASSLGTSNEQFF

V: TRBV6-5
J: TRBJ1-5
size: -
D: -
DNA: TGTGCCAGCAGTTACTCGCAGAATCAGCCCCAGCATTTT
CDR3: CASSYSQNQPQHF

V: TRBV5-4
J: TRBJ2-2
size: -
D: -
DNA: TGTGCCAGCAGCTTCCGGCAGGCGAACACCGGGGAGCTGTTTTTT
CDR3: CASSFRQANTGELFF

V: TRBV18
J: TRBJ1-4
size: -
D: -
DNA: TGTGCCAGCTCACCGGCAAAGGGGGCTAATGAAAAACTGTTTTTT
CDR3: CASSPAKGANEKLFF

V: TRBV7-3
J: TRBJ2-6
size: once
D: TRBD1
DNA: TGTGCCAGCAGAGACCCCACAGGGGTCGGGGCCAACGTCCTGACTTTC
CDR3: CASRDPTGVGANVLTF

V: TRBV6-5
J: TRBJ1-5
size: -
D: -
DNA: TGTGCCAGCAGCCTACAGGGATTCAATCAGCCCCAGCATTTT
CDR3: CASSLQGFNQPQHF

V: TRBV5-1
J: TRBJ1-1
size: -
D: -
DNA: TGCGCCAGCAGCTCACGCCCCGGGGACACTGAAGCTTTCTTT
CDR3: CASSSRPGDTEAFF

V: TRBV5-1
J: TRBJ2-1
size: -
D: TRBD1
DNA: TGCGCCAGCAGCTCGCAGGGGGTGTTTAATGAGCAGTTCTTC
CDR3: CASSSQGVFNEQFF

V: TRBV7-9
J: TRBJ1-1
size: -
D: -
DNA: TGTGCCAGCAGCCCCCTAGTCACTGAAGCTTTCTTT
CDR3: CASSPLVTEAFF

V: TRBV6-1
J: TRBJ1-2
size: once
D: TRBD1
DNA: TGTGCCAGCAGTGAATATCAGGGGGCTAACTATGGCTACACCTTC
CDR3: CASSEYQGANYGYTF

V: TRBV6-4
J: TRBJ1-3
size: -
D: -
DNA: TGTGCCAGCAGTGAAGCGCCCGGAAACACCATATATTTT
CDR3: CASSEAPGNTIYF

V: TRBV25-1
J: TRBJ2-2
size: -
D: TRBD1
DNA: TGTGCCAGCTCACCCGTGGGGACAGGGGTAACCGGGGAGCTGTTTTTT
CDR3: CASSPVGTGVTGELFF

V: TRBV7-9
J: TRBJ2-7
size: -
D: TRBD1
DNA: TGTGCCAGCAGCGAGGACGGGGGGACAGGGGGCATAAAGCAGTACTTC
CDR3: CASSEDGGTGGIKQYF

V: TRBV10-1
J: TRBJ2-1
size: -
D: -
DNA: TGCGCCAGCAGTGAGTCCGGGGGAGACCCCTACAATGAGCAGTTCTTC
CDR3: CASSESGGDPYNEQFF

V: TRBV30
J: TRBJ2-2
size: -
D: -
DNA: TGTGCCTGCCAACAAGCGAACACCGGGGAGCTGTTTTTT
CDR3: CACQQANTGELFF

V: TRBV11-2
J: TRBJ2-1
size: -
D: -
DNA: TGTGCCAGCGGGGGCCACTCCTACAATGAGCAGTTCTTC
CDR3: CASGGHSYNEQFF

V: TRBV5-5
J: TRBJ2-6
size: -
D: TRBD2
DNA: TGTGCCAGCAGTGGGGGGGTCTCCTTGGGGGCCAACGTCCTGACTTTC
CDR3: CASSGGVSLGANVLTF

V: TRBV10-1
J: TRBJ2-1
size: -
D: TRBD2
DNA: TGCGCCTCGACTAGCGCCCCCTACAATGAGCAGTTCTTC
CDR3: CASTSAPYNEQFF

V: TRBV6-1
J: TRBJ2-3
size: -
D: TRBD2
DNA: TGTGCCAGCCTAACTAGCGAGAGCAGGACAGATACGCAGTATTTT
CDR3: CASLTSESRTDTQYF

V: TRBV5-1
J: TRBJ2-5
size: -
D: TRBD2
DNA: TGCGCCAGCAGCTTGGATTGGGGGAGGGACCCAGAGACCCAGTACTTC
CDR3: CASSLDWGRDPETQYF

V: TRBV4-1
J: TRBJ2-7
size: -
D: -
DNA: TGCGCCAGCAGCCAAGCCCTTACAGGTGACACCTACGAGCAGTACTTC
CDR3: CASSQALTGDTYEQYF

V: TRBV19
J: TRBJ1-1
size: -
D: -
DNA: TGTGCCAGAACCGCACCGGGAGAAAACACTGAAGCTTTCTTT
CDR3: CARTAPGENTEAFF